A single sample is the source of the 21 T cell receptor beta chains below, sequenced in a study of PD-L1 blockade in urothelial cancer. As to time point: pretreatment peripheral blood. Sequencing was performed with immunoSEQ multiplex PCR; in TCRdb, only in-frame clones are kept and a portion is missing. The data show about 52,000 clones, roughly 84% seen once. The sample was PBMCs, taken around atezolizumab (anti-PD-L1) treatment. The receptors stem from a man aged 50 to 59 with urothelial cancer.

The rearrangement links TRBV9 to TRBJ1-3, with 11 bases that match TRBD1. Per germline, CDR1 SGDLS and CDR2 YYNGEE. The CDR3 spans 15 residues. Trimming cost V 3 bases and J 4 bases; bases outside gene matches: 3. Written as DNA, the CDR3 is TGTGCCAGCAGCGAGGGGACAGGGGGAGGAAACACCATATATTTT. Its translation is CASSEGTGGGNTIYF.

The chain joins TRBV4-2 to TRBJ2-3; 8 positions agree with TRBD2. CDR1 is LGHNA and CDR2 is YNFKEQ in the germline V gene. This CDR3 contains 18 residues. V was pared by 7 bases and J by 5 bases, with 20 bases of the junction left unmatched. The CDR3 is CASTLQTGAGALGDTQYF. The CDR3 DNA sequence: TGTGCCAGCACCCTTCAGACGGGAGCGGGGGCCCTCGGAGATACGCAGTATTTT.

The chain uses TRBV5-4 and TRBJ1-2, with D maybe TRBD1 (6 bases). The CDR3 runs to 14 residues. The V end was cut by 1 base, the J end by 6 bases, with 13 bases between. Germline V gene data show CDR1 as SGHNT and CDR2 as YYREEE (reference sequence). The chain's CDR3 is CASSLQRGWDGYTF. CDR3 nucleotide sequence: TGTGCCAGCAGCTTGCAAAGGGGGTGGGATGGCTACACCTTC.

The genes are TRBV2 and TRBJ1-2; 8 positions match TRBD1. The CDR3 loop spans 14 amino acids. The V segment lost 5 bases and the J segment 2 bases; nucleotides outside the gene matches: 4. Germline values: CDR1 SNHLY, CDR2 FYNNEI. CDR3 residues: CASSPDRGNYGYTF. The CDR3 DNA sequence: TGTGCCAGCAGTCCCGACAGGGGCAACTATGGCTACACCTTC.

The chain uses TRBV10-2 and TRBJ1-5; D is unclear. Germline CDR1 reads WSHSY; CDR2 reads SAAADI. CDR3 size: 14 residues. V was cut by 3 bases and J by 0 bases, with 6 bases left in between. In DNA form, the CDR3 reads TGCGCCAGCAGTGACAGGTCTAGCAATCAGCCCCAGCATTTT. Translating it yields CASSDRSSNQPQHF.

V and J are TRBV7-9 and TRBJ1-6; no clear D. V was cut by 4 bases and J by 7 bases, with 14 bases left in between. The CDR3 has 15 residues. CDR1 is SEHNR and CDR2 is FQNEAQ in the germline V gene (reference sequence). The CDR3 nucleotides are TGTGCCAGCAGCTCTTTAGGAGGGAACAATTCACCCCTCCACTTT. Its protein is CASSSLGGNNSPLHF.

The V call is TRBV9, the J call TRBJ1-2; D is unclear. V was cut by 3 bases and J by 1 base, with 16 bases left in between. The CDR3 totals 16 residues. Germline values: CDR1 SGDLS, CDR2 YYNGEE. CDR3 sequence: CASSANRAGLNYGYTF. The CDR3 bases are TGTGCCAGCAGCGCGAACCGGGCAGGACTTAACTATGGCTACACCTTC.

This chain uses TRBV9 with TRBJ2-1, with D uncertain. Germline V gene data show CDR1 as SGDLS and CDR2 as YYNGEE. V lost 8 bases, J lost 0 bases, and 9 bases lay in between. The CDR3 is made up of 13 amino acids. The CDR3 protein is CARGASSYNEQFF. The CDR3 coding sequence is TGTGCCAGAGGAGCGAGCTCCTACAATGAGCAGTTCTTC.

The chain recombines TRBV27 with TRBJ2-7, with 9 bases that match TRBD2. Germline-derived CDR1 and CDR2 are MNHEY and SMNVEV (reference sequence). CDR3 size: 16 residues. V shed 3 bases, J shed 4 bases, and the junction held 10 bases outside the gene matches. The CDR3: CASSFAGSSGIYEQYF. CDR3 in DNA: TGTGCCAGCAGTTTCGCCGGGTCTAGCGGGATTTACGAGCAGTACTTC.

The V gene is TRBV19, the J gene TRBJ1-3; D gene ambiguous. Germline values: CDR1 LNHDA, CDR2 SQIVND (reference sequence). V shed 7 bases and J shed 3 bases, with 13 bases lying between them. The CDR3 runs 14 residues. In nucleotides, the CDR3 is TGTGCCAGTACAAGACACGGCAATGGAAACACCATATATTTT. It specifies CASTRHGNGNTIYF.

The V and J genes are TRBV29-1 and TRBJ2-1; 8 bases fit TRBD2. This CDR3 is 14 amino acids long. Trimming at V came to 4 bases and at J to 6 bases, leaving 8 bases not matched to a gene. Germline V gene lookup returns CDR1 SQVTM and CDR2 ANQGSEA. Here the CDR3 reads CSVARFGGANEQFF. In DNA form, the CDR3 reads TGCAGCGTTGCCCGCTTCGGGGGGGCCAATGAGCAGTTCTTC.

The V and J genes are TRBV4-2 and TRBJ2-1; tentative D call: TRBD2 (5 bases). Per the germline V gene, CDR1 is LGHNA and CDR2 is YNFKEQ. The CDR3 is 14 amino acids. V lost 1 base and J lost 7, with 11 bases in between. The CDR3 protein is CASSQGTGGNEQFF. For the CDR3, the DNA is TGTGCCAGCAGCCAAGGGACTGGAGGAAATGAGCAGTTCTTC.

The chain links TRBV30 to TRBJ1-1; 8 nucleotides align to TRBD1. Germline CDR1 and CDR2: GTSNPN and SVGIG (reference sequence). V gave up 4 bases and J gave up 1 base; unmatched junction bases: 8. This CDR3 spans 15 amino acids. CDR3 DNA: TGTGCCTGGAACCGACGACAGGGGTGGAACACTGAAGCTTTCTTT. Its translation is CAWNRRQGWNTEAFF.

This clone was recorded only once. CDR3 amino acids: CASTRTGVHTEAFF. DNA of the CDR3: TGTGCCAGCACCAGGACAGGGGTTCACACTGAAGCTTTCTTT. V gene TRBV6-1 combines with J gene TRBJ1-1, with 9 bases aligning to TRBD1. In germline, CDR1 is MNHNS, CDR2 SASEGT. The V gene end was trimmed by 7 bases and the J gene end by 3 bases; junction bases not matched to a gene: 6. This CDR3 region has 14 residues.

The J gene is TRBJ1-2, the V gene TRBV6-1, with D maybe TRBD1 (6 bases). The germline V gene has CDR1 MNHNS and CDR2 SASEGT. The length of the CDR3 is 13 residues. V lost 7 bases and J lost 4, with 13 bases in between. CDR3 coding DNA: TGTGCCAGCAATCCCGACAGGCGCTATGGCTACACCTTC. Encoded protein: CASNPDRRYGYTF.

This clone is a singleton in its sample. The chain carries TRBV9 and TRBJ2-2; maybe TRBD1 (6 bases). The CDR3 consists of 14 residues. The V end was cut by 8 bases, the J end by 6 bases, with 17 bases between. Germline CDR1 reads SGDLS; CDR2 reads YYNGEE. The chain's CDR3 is CASARGRGSGELFF. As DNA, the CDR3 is TGTGCCAGTGCCCGGGGCAGGGGCTCCGGGGAGCTGTTTTTT. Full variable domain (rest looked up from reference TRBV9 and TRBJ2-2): DSGVTQTPKHLITATGQRVTLRCSPRSGDLSVYWYQQSLDQGLQFLIQYYNGEERAKGNILERFSAQQFPDLHSELNLSSLELGDSALYFCASARGRGSGELFFGEGSRLTVL.

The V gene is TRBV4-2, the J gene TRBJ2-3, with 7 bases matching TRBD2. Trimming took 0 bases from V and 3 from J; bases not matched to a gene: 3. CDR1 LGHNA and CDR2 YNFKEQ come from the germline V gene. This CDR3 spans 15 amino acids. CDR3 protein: CASSQDERGTDTQYF. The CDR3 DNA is TGTGCCAGCAGCCAAGATGAGCGGGGAACAGATACGCAGTATTTT.

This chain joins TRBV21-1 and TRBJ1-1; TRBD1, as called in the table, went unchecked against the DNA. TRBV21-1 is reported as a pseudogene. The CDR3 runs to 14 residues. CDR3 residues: CASKEDRVNTEAFF. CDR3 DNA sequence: TGTGCCAGCAAAGAGGACAGAGTGAACACTGAAGCTTTCTTT.

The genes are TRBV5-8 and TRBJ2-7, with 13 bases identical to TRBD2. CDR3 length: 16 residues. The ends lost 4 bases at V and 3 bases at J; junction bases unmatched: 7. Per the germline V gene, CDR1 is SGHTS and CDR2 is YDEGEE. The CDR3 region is CASSRRTSGGFYEQYF. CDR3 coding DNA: TGTGCCAGCAGCCGAAGGACTAGCGGGGGTTTCTACGAGCAGTACTTC.

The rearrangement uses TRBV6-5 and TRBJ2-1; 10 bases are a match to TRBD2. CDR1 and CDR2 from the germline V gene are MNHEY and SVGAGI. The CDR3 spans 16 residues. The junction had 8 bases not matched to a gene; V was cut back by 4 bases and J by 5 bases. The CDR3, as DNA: TGTGCCAGCAGTTCCCAGCGGCTAGCGGGAGACAATGAGCAGTTCTTC. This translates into CASSSQRLAGDNEQFF.

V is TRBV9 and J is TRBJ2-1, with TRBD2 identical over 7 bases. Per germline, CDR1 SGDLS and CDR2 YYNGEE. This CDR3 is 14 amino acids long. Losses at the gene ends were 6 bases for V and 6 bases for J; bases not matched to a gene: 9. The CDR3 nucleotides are TGTGCCAGCACCACTTTTTGGGGGGGCAATGAGCAGTTCTTC. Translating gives CASTTFWGGNEQFF.